Each of the 25 T cell receptor beta chains below was sequenced from the same sample in a study of CD8 T cells in Susac syndrome. When the RNA was reverse transcribed, random hexamers were used with an input of about 0.5 to 1 ug. From the immunoSEQ multiplex PCR reads, TCRdb called clonotypes with MiXCR, one entry per CDR3 protein. The sample includes 75,000 to 80,000 distinct CDR3 sequences, 94% of them seen just once. The specimen sequenced was CD8+ T cells from PBMCs. The source is a human donor with Susac syndrome.

V usage is TRBV10-3 and J usage is TRBJ2-1; 9 bases line up with TRBD1. The trim removed 3 bases at V and 5 bases at J, leaving 8 bases unmatched. CDR3 length equals 16 residues. The germline CDR1 and CDR2 sequences are ENHRY and SYGVKD. CDR3 amino acids: CAISEQGQGSDNEQFF. The CDR3 DNA is TGTGCCATCAGTGAACAAGGACAGGGGAGTGACAATGAGCAGTTCTTC.

This rearrangement joins TRBV4-3 to TRBJ2-7, with no clear D. CDR1 is LGHNA, CDR2 YSLEER, per germline. V was clipped by 1 base and J by 0 bases, with 13 bases between them. This CDR3 comprises 16 residues. This CDR3 reads CASSQGRLPPSYEQYF. The CDR3 bases are TGCGCCAGCAGCCAAGGGCGCCTTCCTCCCTCCTACGAGCAGTACTTC.

The chain links TRBV5-1 to TRBJ2-7; D gene uncertain. CDR1 is SGHRS, CDR2 YFSETQ, per germline. V lost 3 bases, J lost 0 bases, and 13 bases lay in between. CDR3 length equals 15 residues. The CDR3 region has the DNA TGCGCCAGCAGCTCTGAGACGGCCTACTCCTACGAGCAGTACTTC. Protein sequence: CASSSETAYSYEQYF.

This sequence joins TRBV9 and TRBJ2-2, with D unresolved. The ends were cut back, 8 bases at V and 0 bases at J, with 11 bases in the middle. The CDR3 consists of 14 residues. Germline V gene lookup returns CDR1 SGDLS and CDR2 YYNGEE. The CDR3 coding sequence is TGTGCCAGTAAGGTGGGATCGAACACCGGGGAGCTGTTTTTT. Translating it yields CASKVGSNTGELFF.

This clonotype appeared once. The chain recombines TRBV7-9 with TRBJ2-2; possibly TRBD2 for D (6 bases). Deletions cut 7 bases from V and 4 bases from J, with 16 bases between. Per germline, CDR1 SEHNR and CDR2 FQNEAQ (reference sequence). The CDR3 length is 15 residues. In DNA, the CDR3 is TGTGCCAGCAAGGAGGCGGGGCCTCGCACCGGGGAGCTGTTTTTT. Translation gives CASKEAGPRTGELFF.

V is TRBV2 and J is TRBJ1-2; TRBD1 is a possible D gene (5 bases). V was trimmed by 11 bases and J by 4 bases, leaving 14 bases between them. The CDR3 is made up of 12 amino acids. CDR1 is SNHLY, CDR2 FYNNEI, per germline. CDR3 protein: CADKGQIYGYTF. The CDR3 DNA is TGTGCCGACAAGGGGCAGATCTATGGCTACACCTTC.

The gene calls are TRBV20-1 and TRBJ2-3; 11 bases map to TRBD2. CDR3 size: 17 residues. From germline, CDR1 is DFQATT and CDR2 SNEGSKA (reference sequence). Unmatched junction bases numbered 15, after V lost 7 bases and J lost 3 bases. The CDR3 region is CSGPPGASGGKTDTQYF. In DNA form, the CDR3 reads TGCAGTGGCCCCCCCGGGGCTAGCGGGGGGAAAACAGATACGCAGTATTTT.

V gene TRBV13 combines with J gene TRBJ2-5; 7 positions agree with TRBD1. The CDR3 extends over 16 amino acids. V trimming: 5 bases; J trimming: 5 bases; junction bases outside the gene matches: 14. From germline, CDR1 is PRHDT and CDR2 FYEKMQ (reference sequence). The CDR3 reads CASSPQDRPLEETQYF. DNA for the CDR3: TGTGCCAGCAGCCCTCAGGACAGGCCCCTTGAGGAGACCCAGTACTTC.

This chain connects TRBV25-1 to TRBJ2-3; maybe TRBD2 (6 bases). This CDR3 spans 17 amino acids. CDR1 and CDR2 (germline): MGHDK, SYGVNS. V was clipped by 2 bases and J by 5 bases, with 20 bases between them. The CDR3 here is CASSEPFPGDAVDTQYF. The DNA for the CDR3 is TGTGCCAGCAGTGAACCCTTTCCGGGAGACGCGGTAGATACGCAGTATTTT.

CDR3 residues: CAIGTADIVSYEQYF. The CDR3 nucleotides read TGTGCCATCGGGACAGCAGATATCGTCTCCTACGAGCAGTACTTC. V is TRBV10-3 and J is TRBJ2-7; 7 nucleotides align to TRBD1. The CDR3 has 15 amino acids. The germline gives CDR1 ENHRY, CDR2 SYGVKD. The trim removed 8 bases at V and 0 bases at J, leaving 10 bases unmatched.

The chain is built from TRBV7-9 and TRBJ2-1; D is ambiguous. V lost 7 bases to trimming and J lost 6 bases, with 13 bases between them. Germline CDR1 reads SEHNR; CDR2 reads FQNEAQ (reference sequence). The CDR3 is 13 amino acids. CDR3 bases: TGTGCCAGCACACCAGCCGGGTCCAATGAGCAGTTCTTC. It specifies CASTPAGSNEQFF.

This chain links TRBV6-6 with TRBJ2-1; D uncertain. CDR1 and CDR2 (germline): MNHNY, SVGAGI (reference sequence). Trimming cost V 6 bases and J 8 bases, with 11 bases left between them. The CDR3 runs 12 residues. This CDR3 reads CASRIGTYEQFF. In DNA form, the CDR3 reads TGTGCCAGCAGAATAGGTACATATGAGCAGTTCTTC.

V and J are TRBV12-3 or TRBV12-4 and TRBJ1-1; D call uncertain. Trimming shortened V by 6 bases and J by 0 bases, and 11 bases separated the two germline ends. CDR3 length equals 14 residues. The CDR3 spells CASSLSLLNTEAFF. CDR3 nucleotides: TGTGCCAGCAGCCTAAGCCTGTTGAACACTGAAGCTTTCTTT.

CDR3 in DNA: TGTGCCAGCAGCCAAGCCCCCGGCGGACCTTATGGCTACACCTTC. It is translated as CASSQAPGGPYGYTF. The chain links TRBV14 to TRBJ1-2; D is unclear. V lost 1 base to trimming and J lost 5 bases, with 14 bases between them. This CDR3 comprises 15 residues. Germline V gene data show CDR1 as SGHDN and CDR2 as FVKESK.

The rearrangement joins TRBV19 to TRBJ1-1; tentatively, D is TRBD1 (5 bases). This CDR3 contains 11 residues. Per the germline V gene, CDR1 is LNHDA and CDR2 is SQIVND (reference sequence). V lost 7 bases and J lost 13, with 16 bases in between. The CDR3 region is CASIWGIRVFF. The CDR3 nucleotides read TGTGCCAGTATATGGGGGATACGGGTTTTCTTT.

The V call is TRBV30, the J call TRBJ1-2; D is perhaps TRBD1 (6 bases). The germline V gene has CDR1 GTSNPN and CDR2 SVGIG (reference sequence). The CDR3 covers 15 residues. The DNA of the CDR3 is TGTGCTCAAGGAGGAGGGGACACTCGCACCTATGGCTACACCTTC. Translation: CAQGGGDTRTYGYTF. Full variable domain (remainder filled in from reference TRBV30 and TRBJ1-2): SQTIHQWPATLVQPVGSPLSLECTVEGTSNPNLYWYRQAAGRGLQLLFYSVGIGQISSEVPQNLSASRPQDRQFILSSKKLLLSDSGFYLCAQGGGDTRTYGYTFGSGTRLTVV.

The V gene is TRBV11-2, the J gene TRBJ2-3, with D possibly TRBD2 on 5 matching bases. The CDR3 extends over 13 amino acids. The germline V and J ends were trimmed by 2 bases and 5 bases, with 8 bases remaining between them. Germline values: CDR1 SGHAT, CDR2 FQNNGV. CDR3 loop: CASSLRGIDTQYF. The CDR3 DNA sequence: TGTGCCAGCAGCTTACGAGGGATAGATACGCAGTATTTT.

The chain has TRBV9 and TRBJ1-1; D not certain. Germline V lookup: CDR1 SGDLS, CDR2 YYNGEE. The CDR3 is 12 amino acids. V lost 3 bases and J 3 bases, leaving 6 bases between the germline ends. CDR3 DNA: TGTGCCAGCAGCGAGGGCGACACTGAAGCTTTCTTT. As protein: CASSEGDTEAFF. Filled out from reference TRBV9 and TRBJ1-1, the complete variable domain reads DSGVTQTPKHLITATGQRVTLRCSPRSGDLSVYWYQQSLDQGLQFLIQYYNGEERAKGNILERFSAQQFPDLHSELNLSSLELGDSALYFCASSEGDTEAFFGQGTRLTVV.

This chain uses TRBV7-8 with TRBJ1-6; TRBD1 matches at 12 bases. Germline CDR1 is SGHVS and CDR2 is FQNEAQ. Trimming cost V 1 base and J 11 bases; bases outside gene matches: 6. CDR3 length equals 16 residues. The CDR3 nucleotides read TGTGCCAGCAGCTTAGAGGGACAGGGGGCCGCAGCACCCCTCCACTTT. It specifies CASSLEGQGAAAPLHF.

The chain joins TRBV7-2 to TRBJ2-7; D is perhaps TRBD1 (5 bases). Per germline, CDR1 SGHTA and CDR2 FQGNSA. Between the trimmed V and J ends, which lost 5 bases and 5 bases, there was a span of 10 bases. The CDR3 runs to 12 residues. The DNA of the CDR3 is TGTGCCAGCAGCCTTCTAGGGGACGAGCAGTACTTC. Protein sequence: CASSLLGDEQYF.

The CDR3 protein is CAWGRGQLFF. The CDR3 bases are TGTGCCTGGGGGAGGGGGCAGCTGTTTTTT. The V call is TRBV30, the J call TRBJ2-2, with D possibly called TRBD1 or TRBD2 (7 bases each). CDR3 length: 10 residues. The germline CDR1 and CDR2 sequences are GTSNPN and SVGIG (reference sequence). Between the trimmed V and J ends, which lost 5 bases and 12 bases, there was a span of 10 bases. Full variable domain (remainder filled in from reference TRBV30 and TRBJ2-2): SQTIHQWPATLVQPVGSPLSLECTVEGTSNPNLYWYRQAAGRGLQLLFYSVGIGQISSEVPQNLSASRPQDRQFILSSKKLLLSDSGFYLCAWGRGQLFFGEGSRLTVL.

This chain uses TRBV9 with TRBJ1-2, with TRBD1 identical over 8 bases. V lost 5 bases, J lost 4 bases, and 7 bases stayed unmatched. Germline V lookup: CDR1 SGDLS, CDR2 YYNGEE. The CDR3 consists of 14 residues. DNA for the CDR3: TGTGCCAGCAGTGCCGACAGGGGTGGCTATGGCTACACCTTC. Translating gives CASSADRGGYGYTF.

The CDR3 loop reads CSVEVGNYEQYF. As DNA, the CDR3 is TGCAGCGTTGAGGTGGGGAATTACGAGCAGTACTTC. The genes are TRBV29-1 and TRBJ2-7; D is unresolved. The ends were cut back, 3 bases at V and 4 bases at J, with 10 bases in the middle. Per germline, CDR1 SQVTM and CDR2 ANQGSEA. CDR3 length equals 12 residues.

This chain links TRBV10-3 with TRBJ2-7; D possibly matches TRBD1 or TRBD2 (6 bases each). CDR3 length: 15 amino acids. V lost 0 bases to trimming and J lost 6 bases, with 15 bases between them. Germline V CDR1 and CDR2: ENHRY, SYGVKD. CDR3 region: CAISESHRAGGEQYF. For the CDR3, the DNA is TGTGCCATCAGTGAGTCGCACAGGGCCGGGGGCGAGCAGTACTTC.

The chain links TRBV3-1 to TRBJ2-7; TRBD2 might be the D (6 bases). The CDR3 extends over 19 amino acids. CDR1 is LGHDT, CDR2 YNNKEL, per germline (reference sequence). Trimming left V 0 bases short and J 3 bases short, with 24 bases between. The CDR3 is CASSQDWSPPAGADYEQYF. In nucleotides, the CDR3 is TGTGCCAGCAGCCAAGACTGGTCTCCCCCAGCGGGTGCCGACTACGAGCAGTACTTC.